This T cell receptor beta chain was found in a study of CXCR3-negative and CXCR3-positive naive CD8 T cells. Preparation of TRB cDNA libraries relied on 5' RACE carrying UMI labels. With the 5' RACE reads reprocessed, TCRdb shows one record per CDR3 protein and no DNA. The sample has roughly 86,000 distinct CDR3 sequences; the top ten hold approximately 1%. Germline V gene sequence: CDR1 SGHTA, CDR2 FQGNSA. The CDR3 spans 14 residues. V gene TRBV7-2 combines with J gene TRBJ2-7; TCRdb gives TRBD1 as the D gene, but with no DNA this cannot be confirmed. The TCR comes from a human donor in good health. Some clones in this sample may be carry-over from other donors' samples. Sequenced: naive CXCR3- CD8+ T cells from blood. Subset in this sample: CD45RO-CCR7+CD27+CD95- naive CD8+ T cells lacking CXCR3 (TNR3-). CDR3 residues: CASSLAGGLDEQYF.